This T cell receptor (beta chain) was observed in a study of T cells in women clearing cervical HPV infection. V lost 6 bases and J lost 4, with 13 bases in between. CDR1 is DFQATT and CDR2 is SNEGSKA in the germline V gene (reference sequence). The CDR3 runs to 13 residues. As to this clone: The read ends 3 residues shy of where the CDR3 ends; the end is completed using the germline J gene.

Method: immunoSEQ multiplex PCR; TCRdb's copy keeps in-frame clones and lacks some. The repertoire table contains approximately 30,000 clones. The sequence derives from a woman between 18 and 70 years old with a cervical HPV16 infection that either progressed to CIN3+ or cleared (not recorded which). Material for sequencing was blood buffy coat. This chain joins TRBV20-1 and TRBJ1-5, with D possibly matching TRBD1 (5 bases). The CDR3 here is CSATLGPNQPQHF. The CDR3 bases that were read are TGCAGTGCCACTCTGGGGCCAAATCAGCCC.